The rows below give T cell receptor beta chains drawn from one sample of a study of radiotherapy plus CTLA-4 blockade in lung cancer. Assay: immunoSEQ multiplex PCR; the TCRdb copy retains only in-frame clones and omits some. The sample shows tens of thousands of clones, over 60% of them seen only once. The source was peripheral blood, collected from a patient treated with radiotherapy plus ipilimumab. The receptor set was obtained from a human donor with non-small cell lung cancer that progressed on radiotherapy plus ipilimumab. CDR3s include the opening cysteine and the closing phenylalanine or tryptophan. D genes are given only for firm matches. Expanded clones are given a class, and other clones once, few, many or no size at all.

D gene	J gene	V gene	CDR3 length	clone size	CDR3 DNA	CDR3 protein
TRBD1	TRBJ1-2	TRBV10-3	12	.	TGTGCCAGCACAGGGGGCGGGTATGGCTACACCTTC	CASTGGGYGYTF
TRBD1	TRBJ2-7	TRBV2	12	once	TGTGCCAGCAGTGGGGACAGCGGCGAGCAGTACTTC	CASSGDSGEQYF
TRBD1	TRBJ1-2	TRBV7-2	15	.	TGTGCCAGCAGCCAAGAAGGTGCGACAGGGAGAGGCTACACCTTC	CASSQEGATGRGYTF
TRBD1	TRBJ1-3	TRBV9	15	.	TGTGCCAGCAGCGTAGACAGGGGGCCGTTGAACACCATATATTTT	CASSVDRGPLNTIYF
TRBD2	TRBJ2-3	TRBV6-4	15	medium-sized	TGTGCCAGCAGTGAGGGACTAGCGAGCACAGATACGCAGTATTTT	CASSEGLASTDTQYF
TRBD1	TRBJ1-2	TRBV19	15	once	TGTGCCAGTAGTATCGGCAACAGGGGGTTCCGTGGCTACACCTTC	CASSIGNRGFRGYTF
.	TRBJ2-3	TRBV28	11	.	TGTGCCAGCAGAGGTTTGGATACGCAGTATTTT	CASRGLDTQYF
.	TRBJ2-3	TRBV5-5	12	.	TGTGCCAGCAGCCTTTACACAGATACGCAGTATTTT	CASSLYTDTQYF
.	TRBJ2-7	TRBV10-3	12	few	TGTGCCATCAGCGAAACAGATTACGAGCAGTACTTC	CAISETDYEQYF
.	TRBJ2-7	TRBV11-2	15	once	TGTGCCAGCAGCTTAGATTCAGCGAGCTCCTACGAGCAGTACTTC	CASSLDSASSYEQYF
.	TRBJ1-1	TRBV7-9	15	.	TGTGCCAGCAGCTTAGATTGGGGGCCCAACACTGAAGCTTTCTTT	CASSLDWGPNTEAFF
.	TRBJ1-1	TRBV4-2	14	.	TGTGCCAGCAGCCAAGAGTTGCGGGACACTGAAGCTTTCTTT	CASSQELRDTEAFF
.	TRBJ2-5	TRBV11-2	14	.	TGTGCCAGCAGCTTAGGGGGACCAAGGGAGACCCAGTACTTC	CASSLGGPRETQYF
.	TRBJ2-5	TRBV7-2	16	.	TGTGCCAGCAGCTTAGGGTTGTACCTCCCCCAAGAGACCCAGTACTTC	CASSLGLYLPQETQYF
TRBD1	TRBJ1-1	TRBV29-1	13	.	TGCAGCGTCCGAGCAGGGGGGAACACTGAAGCTTTCTTT	CSVRAGGNTEAFF
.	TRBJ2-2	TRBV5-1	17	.	TGCGCCAGCAGCTTGGGCAGGGAAGAGGGGAACACCGGGGAGCTGTTTTTT	CASSLGREEGNTGELFF
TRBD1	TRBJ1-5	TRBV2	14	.	TGTGCCAGCAGTGGGACAGGGGAAAATCAGCCCCAGCATTTT	CASSGTGENQPQHF
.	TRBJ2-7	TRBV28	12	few	TGTGCCACGGGGGACAGCTCCTACGAGCAGTACTTC	CATGDSSYEQYF
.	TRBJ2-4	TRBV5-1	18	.	TGCGCCAGCAGCTTGGAAGGTGGAGGGGGCGCCTCCCGACGGATTCAGTACTTC	CASSLEGGGGASRRIQYF
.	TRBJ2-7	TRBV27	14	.	TGTGCCAGCAGTTTAACTGCGGCAACCTACGAGCAGTACTTC	CASSLTAATYEQYF
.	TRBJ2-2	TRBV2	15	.	TGTGCCAGCAGTGAAGGGCCTATGAACACCGGGGAGCTGTTTTTT	CASSEGPMNTGELFF
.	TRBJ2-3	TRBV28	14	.	TGTGCCAGCAGAAGGACAGTTAGCACAGATACGCAGTATTTT	CASRRTVSTDTQYF
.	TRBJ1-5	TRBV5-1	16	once	TGCGCCAGCAGCTTGGGCGGGGGTTCGGGCAATCAGCCCCAGCATTTT	CASSLGGGSGNQPQHF
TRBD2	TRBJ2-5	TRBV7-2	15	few	TGTGCCAGCAGCTTAGAGAGGACTAGAACCGAGACCCAGTACTTC	CASSLERTRTETQYF
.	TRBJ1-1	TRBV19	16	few	TGTGCCAGCCAGTCACTCCTCCTTGGGTCGAACACTGAAGCTTTCTTT	CASQSLLLGSNTEAFF
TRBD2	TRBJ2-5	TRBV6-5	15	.	TGTGCCAGCAGTGGAACTAGCGGGAGGGGGGAGACCCAGTACTTC	CASSGTSGRGETQYF
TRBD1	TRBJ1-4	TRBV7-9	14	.	TGTGCCAGCAGCTTAGGACAGGGAAGTGAAAAACTGTTTTTT	CASSLGQGSEKLFF